These 27 T cell receptor beta chains came from one sample sequenced in a study of T cells after yellow fever vaccination. TCRdb redid the calling of the 5' RACE reads with MiXCR, one entry per CDR3 protein. The table lists about 74,000 distinct CDR3 sequences, approximately 7% of them singletons. The specimen comprised CD8+ T cells sorted from PBMCs, sampled around 5 days after the first yellow fever vaccination. These receptors all stem from a man between 18 and 35 years old who received the YFV17D yellow fever vaccine.

This chain uses TRBV4-1 with TRBJ2-7; a possible D gene is TRBD1 (5 bases). Germline V gene lookup returns CDR1 MGHRA and CDR2 YSYEKL. Between the trimmed V and J ends, which lost 0 bases and 9 bases, there was a span of 15 bases. There are 14 residues in the CDR3. The CDR3 loop reads CASSQDPDSEWQYF. DNA of the CDR3: TGCGCCAGCAGCCAAGACCCAGACAGTGAATGGCAGTACTTC.

At least ten counts were recorded for this clonotype. The rearrangement links TRBV27 to TRBJ1-1, with D possibly matching TRBD1 (5 bases). The CDR3 is 11 amino acids. The germline gives CDR1 MNHEY, CDR2 SMNVEV (reference sequence). V lost 7 bases to trimming and J lost 6 bases, with 9 bases between them. CDR3 coding DNA: TGTGCCAGCACCCGGGGACCTGAAGCTTTCTTT. Protein sequence: CASTRGPEAFF.

This clonotype came up many times. The chain combines TRBV27 with TRBJ2-3; D is possibly TRBD1 or TRBD2 (6 bases each). V was trimmed by 4 bases and J by 4 bases, leaving 18 bases between them. CDR1 is MNHEY, CDR2 SMNVEV, per germline (reference sequence). This CDR3 has 16 residues. The CDR3 reads CASSSFRGPGADTQYF. Written as DNA, the CDR3 is TGTGCCAGCAGTTCCTTCCGGGGGCCGGGGGCAGATACGCAGTATTTT.

The rearrangement uses TRBV27 and TRBJ1-5, with 7 nucleotides matching TRBD1. The CDR3 contains 14 residues. V shed 3 bases and J 3 bases; nucleotides not matched to a gene: 2. Germline CDR1 is MNHEY and CDR2 is SMNVEV (reference sequence). CDR3 sequence reads: CASSFGQDNQPQHF. CDR3 nucleotide sequence: TGTGCCAGCAGTTTCGGACAGGACAATCAGCCCCAGCATTTT.

This clonotype was counted ten times or more. The CDR3 reads CASRGKISYNEQFF. CDR3 bases: TGCGCCAGCCGGGGAAAGATCTCCTACAATGAGCAGTTCTTC. This chain uses TRBV4-1 with TRBJ2-1; weak D call: TRBD2 (5 bases). This CDR3 spans 14 amino acids. Germline-derived CDR1 and CDR2 are MGHRA and YSYEKL. Trimming shortened V by 8 bases and J by 0 bases, and 11 bases separated the two germline ends.

This clonotype was observed a handful of times. This sequence joins TRBV29-1 and TRBJ2-3; D ambiguous. Trimming removed 2 bases at V and 14 bases at J, with 20 bases between. From germline, CDR1 is SQVTM and CDR2 ANQGSEA. This CDR3 contains 13 residues. The CDR3 here is CSVEPGDERPWYF. The CDR3 coding sequence is TGCAGCGTTGAACCCGGTGATGAGCGCCCCTGGTATTTT.

This clonotype appeared a few times. The gene calls are TRBV7-9 and TRBJ1-2; 8 bases are a match to TRBD1. V lost 7 bases, J lost 4 bases, and 8 bases stayed unmatched. CDR1 and CDR2 (germline): SEHNR, FQNEAQ (reference sequence). CDR3 size: 14 residues. The CDR3 DNA is TGTGCCAGCACCGGACAGGGCAGGATCTATGGCTACACCTTC. It translates to CASTGQGRIYGYTF.

This clonotype was detected a few times. The rearrangement links TRBV4-1 to TRBJ2-2; the D is unclear. V shed 7 bases and J shed 4 bases, with 10 bases lying between them. Germline CDR1 and CDR2: MGHRA and YSYEKL. The CDR3 length is 13 residues. CDR3 sequence (DNA): TGCGCCAGCAATCCAGGCTTCACCGGGGAGCTGTTTTTT. Translating gives CASNPGFTGELFF.

This clonotype was observed many times. The chain joins TRBV7-9 to TRBJ2-1; no definite D call. The CDR3 runs 15 residues. V dropped 0 bases and J dropped 0 bases, with 6 bases sitting between them. Germline V gene lookup returns CDR1 SEHNR and CDR2 FQNEAQ (reference sequence). Written as DNA, the CDR3 is TGTGCCAGCAGCTTAGCCTACGGCTCCTACAATGAGCAGTTCTTC. Its translation: CASSLAYGSYNEQFF.

This clonotype occurred a few times. V and J are TRBV12-3 or TRBV12-4 and TRBJ2-2; no definite D call. The CDR3 has 11 amino acids. The V end lost 7 bases, the J end lost 7 bases, and 7 bases lay between the germline ends. As DNA, the CDR3 is TGTGCCAGCATTCTCCTCGGGGAGCTGTTTTTT. This encodes CASILLGELFF.

The chain combines TRBV11-2 with TRBJ2-3; 9 bases are a match to TRBD1. The CDR3 is 15 amino acids. Germline V CDR1 and CDR2: SGHAT, FQNNGV. After removal of 4 bases from V and 6 bases from J, the junction contained 8 bases not matched to a gene. The CDR3 loop reads CASSYRDRVFDTQYF. Here the CDR3 DNA reads TGTGCCAGCAGCTACCGGGACAGGGTGTTTGATACGCAGTATTTT.

The chain employs TRBV4-1 and TRBJ1-1; D remains ambiguous. V was cut by 2 bases and J by 3 bases, with 10 bases left in between. The CDR3 is made up of 14 amino acids. Germline CDR1 reads MGHRA; CDR2 reads YSYEKL. The CDR3 loop is CASSQYEGYTEAFF. CDR3 bases: TGCGCCAGCAGCCAATACGAGGGTTACACTGAAGCTTTCTTT.

This clonotype was picked up a small number of times. The J gene is TRBJ2-3, the V gene TRBV6-5; 8 bases are a match to TRBD2. Germline-derived CDR1 and CDR2 are MNHEY and SVGAGI. With V trimmed by 5 bases and J by 0 bases, 13 bases remained unmatched. CDR3 length equals 18 residues. CDR3 nucleotides: TGTGCCAGCAGTCACCATCCGGGACTAGTTGAGAGCACAGATACGCAGTATTTT. Translating it yields CASSHHPGLVESTDTQYF.

The chain carries TRBV4-3 and TRBJ1-4; tentatively, D is TRBD1 (6 bases). Germline CDR1 reads LGHNA; CDR2 reads YSLEER. The CDR3 is 16 residues long. Trimming shortened V by 0 bases and J by 5 bases, and 13 bases separated the two germline ends. The CDR3, as DNA: TGCGCCAGCAGCCAAGATCGGGCGGGGACAAATGAAAAACTGTTTTTT. Translation gives CASSQDRAGTNEKLFF.

This clonotype was found a few times. The rearrangement uses TRBV7-9 and TRBJ1-6, with D perhaps matching TRBD1 (5 bases). Germline lookup yields CDR1 SEHNR and CDR2 FQNEAQ (reference sequence). This CDR3 region has 16 residues. V was pared by 4 bases and J by 9 bases, with 19 bases between. The CDR3 spells CASSSNRRDQGSPLHF. The DNA of the CDR3 is TGTGCCAGCAGCTCAAACCGTCGGGACCAGGGTTCACCCCTCCACTTT.

This sequence joins TRBV12-3 or TRBV12-4 and TRBJ1-2, with a tentative D call TRBD1 (5 bases). CDR3 size: 12 residues. V gave up 5 bases and J gave up 5 bases, with 9 bases separating them. CDR3 in amino acids: CASSPSGYGYTF. As DNA, the CDR3 is TGTGCCAGCAGTCCCTCAGGGTATGGCTACACCTTC.

This clonotype came up many times. The chain combines TRBV6-5 with TRBJ2-7, with D perhaps TRBD1 (6 bases). The V and J ends lost 2 bases and 4 bases respectively, with 9 bases between them. The CDR3 spans 13 residues. Germline CDR1 reads MNHEY; CDR2 reads SVGAGI. In DNA, the CDR3 is TGTGCCAGCAGTTACGCAGGGGTTTACGAGCAGTACTTC. The encoded protein is CASSYAGVYEQYF.

V is TRBV24-1 and J is TRBJ2-5; D remains unclear. V lost 4 bases to trimming and J lost 4 bases, with 15 bases between them. Germline V gene sequence: CDR1 KGHDR, CDR2 SFDVKD. This CDR3 contains 15 residues. CDR3 region: CATSDSEVRPETQYF. CDR3 sequence (DNA): TGTGCCACCAGTGACTCCGAAGTCCGGCCAGAGACCCAGTACTTC.

This clonotype was found many times. The V gene is TRBV4-2, the J gene TRBJ1-1; D unresolved. Looked up from germline, CDR1 is LGHNA and CDR2 is YNFKEQ. The CDR3 has 13 amino acids. V was trimmed by 7 bases and J by 0 bases, leaving 9 bases between them. CDR3 DNA: TGTGCCAGCAAGGAGGGCCTGAACACTGAAGCTTTCTTT. Translated, it gives CASKEGLNTEAFF.

This clonotype was seen ten or more times. V and J are TRBV29-1 and TRBJ2-5; tentatively, D is TRBD1 (6 bases). Germline CDR1 SQVTM, CDR2 ANQGSEA. The CDR3 is made up of 14 amino acids. Trimming left V 2 bases short and J 7 bases short, with 17 bases between. The CDR3 DNA is TGCAGCGTTGAACCGAACAGGGAAGGAGCGACCCAGTACTTC. It specifies CSVEPNREGATQYF.

This clonotype appeared a few times. The chain couples TRBV29-1 to TRBJ1-5, with D unresolved. The V and J ends lost 4 bases and 4 bases respectively, with 11 bases between them. The CDR3 has 13 residues. Per the germline V gene, CDR1 is SQVTM and CDR2 is ANQGSEA. DNA of the CDR3: TGCAGCGTTGGGGCGGGCCTTAATCAGCCCCAGCATTTT. Protein product: CSVGAGLNQPQHF.

This clonotype occurred a few times. The chain joins TRBV7-9 to TRBJ2-7; D is undetermined. This CDR3 has 15 residues. Trimming removed 5 bases from V and 3 bases from J, with 17 bases in between. CDR1 is SEHNR and CDR2 is FQNEAQ in the germline V gene (reference sequence). CDR3 loop: CASSLHEAVIYEQYF. CDR3 bases: TGTGCCAGCAGCCTCCACGAGGCAGTGATCTACGAGCAGTACTTC. The whole variable domain, remainder taken from reference TRBV7-9 and TRBJ2-7, is DTGVSQNPRHKITKRGQNVTFRCDPISEHNRLYWYRQTLGQGPEFLTYFQNEAQLEKSRLLSDRFSAERPKGSFSTLEIQRTEQGDSAMYLCASSLHEAVIYEQYFGPGTRLTVT.

This rearrangement joins TRBV7-9 to TRBJ1-1, with D perhaps TRBD1 (6 bases). This CDR3 is 13 amino acids long. Germline V gene data show CDR1 as SEHNR and CDR2 as FQNEAQ (reference sequence). Trimming took off 5 bases at V and 7 bases at J, with 14 bases between the two ends. The CDR3 DNA is TGTGCCAGCAGCCCCCGGGGAGGGGGTGAAGCTTTCTTT. Encoded protein: CASSPRGGGEAFF. The complete variable domain, with remaining parts taken from reference TRBV7-9 and TRBJ1-1, reads DTGVSQNPRHKITKRGQNVTFRCDPISEHNRLYWYRQTLGQGPEFLTYFQNEAQLEKSRLLSDRFSAERPKGSFSTLEIQRTEQGDSAMYLCASSPRGGGEAFFGQGTRLTVV.

This clonotype has only a few counts. The V gene is TRBV12-3 or TRBV12-4, the J gene TRBJ2-2; no reliable D call. V was cut by 6 bases and J by 10 bases, with 9 bases left in between. The CDR3 totals 11 residues. CDR3 bases: TGTGCCAGCAGGTCAGGTGTGGAGCTGTTTTTT. This translates into CASRSGVELFF.

This sequence joins TRBV3-1 and TRBJ1-1, with no clear D. Trimming stripped 3 bases from V and 1 base from J, with 6 bases between. Germline assignment: CDR1 LGHDT and CDR2 YNNKEL (reference sequence). This CDR3 is 13 amino acids long. The CDR3 here is CASSHSGNTEAFF. The CDR3 bases are TGTGCCAGCAGCCATTCGGGGAACACTGAAGCTTTCTTT.

This clonotype came up a few times. V gene TRBV18 combines with J gene TRBJ1-1; D might be TRBD1 (6 bases). The CDR3 is 19 amino acids. Germline CDR1 KGHSH, CDR2 LQKENI. V shed 5 bases and J shed 2 bases, with 27 bases lying between them. The CDR3 coding sequence is TGTGCCAGCTCATCACAGGGCTTTCCCCGTCTATCGTCCAACACTGAAGCTTTCTTT. Its translation: CASSSQGFPRLSSNTEAFF.

Only a few counts were recorded for this clonotype. The genes are TRBV3-1 and TRBJ2-1; tentative D call: TRBD2 (5 bases). Germline lookup yields CDR1 LGHDT and CDR2 YNNKEL (reference sequence). The V end was cut by 0 bases, the J end by 9 bases, with 15 bases between. The CDR3 is made up of 15 amino acids. CDR3 in amino acids: CASSQEAAGVGEQFF. CDR3 DNA sequence: TGTGCCAGCAGCCAAGAAGCAGCCGGGGTGGGTGAGCAGTTCTTC.